Sequencing of this TCR beta chain was carried out in a study of T cell repertoires in cytomegalovirus infection. Study overall: Used in the study were CMV epitopes, some recently identified and HLA-C-restricted, others well-studied and HLA-B-restricted. Public TCR beta signature analysis indicated the presence of both CMV infection and matching HLA type.

Losses at the gene ends were 5 bases for V and 0 bases for J; bases not matched to a gene: 11. The CDR3 sequence is 17 residues long. CDR1 and CDR2 (germline): DFQATT, SNEGSKA (reference sequence). Study findings and constraints: The ex vivo response was dominated by HLA-C-restricted CMV-specific TCR beta clonotypes. Summed frequency of public TCR beta families distinguished CMV carriers with the relevant HLA.

A single record per CDR3 protein comes from TCRdb applying MiXCR to the reads. The repertoire has roughly 920,000 distinct CDR3 sequences, roughly 30% of them found once; the top ten carry 11% to 15%. This clonotype was seen more than once but under ten times. Its antigen remains unknown. This TCR was sampled from a human donor in good health (CMV status not recorded). Some clones in this sample may be carry-over from other donors' samples. The chain recombines TRBV20-1 with TRBJ2-5, with 11 bases identical to TRBD2. The sample was cultured CD8+ T cells from PBMCs, taken from culture after CMV antigen stimulation. CDR3 sequence (DNA): TGCAGTGCTGCTGTACTACAACTAGCGGGGGACCAAGAGACCCAGTACTTC. Its protein is CSAAVLQLAGDQETQYF.